This entry concerns a single T cell receptor beta chain. What it recognizes is unknown. The length of the CDR3 is 14 residues. Deletions cut 3 bases from V and 8 bases from J, with 15 bases between. Germline CDR1 is SGHNT and CDR2 is YYREEE (reference sequence). This record belongs to a study of shared clonotypes between healthy human individuals. Only in-frame clones appear in the TCRdb table, and some are missing; sequencing was by immunoSEQ multiplex PCR. In the table there are about a million clones, less than 85% of which are singletons. The study, taken as a whole, reports: It was the few donors that limited the genetic and exposure-history diversity represented.

The TCR was taken from a man aged 18 to 30 in good health. The chain is built from TRBV5-4 and TRBJ2-4; perhaps TRBD1 as D (5 bases). The sample was memory CD4+ T cells sorted from blood. Regarding subset: CD45RA-negative fraction. The CDR3 is CASSSLPQGHIQYF. The CDR3 region has the DNA TGTGCCAGCAGCTCCCTGCCCCAGGGCCACATTCAGTACTTC.